A selection of T cell receptor beta chains follows, all from one sample in a study of T-cell memory formation after mild COVID-19. TCRdb re-called the 5' RACE reads through MiXCR, storing one row per CDR3 protein. The table shows about 300,000 distinct CDR3 sequences, with roughly 21% occurring only once. The sequenced material came from PBMCs or a T cell subset sorted from them (not recorded which). Every receptor here comes from a man aged 18-30 years who had mild COVID-19 (a few samples of this study predate the infection). Cell type and time point are not known. Each CDR3 is given with its conserved first and last residue. The order of the fields is J gene, V gene, D gene, clone size, CDR3 protein, CDR3 DNA. A D gene is named only where the DNA matches it firmly. Size tells how often a clone was seen (once, few, many) or the class of an expanded clone, and some rows leave it out.

TRBJ2-1,TRBV7-2,NA,many,CASSPQGLLTVSSYNEQFF,TGTGCCAGCAGCCCTCAGGGGCTCCTAACGGTTAGCTCCTACAATGAGCAGTTCTTC
TRBJ2-3,TRBV4-2,NA,few,CASSRTKGAGVQNTQYF,TGTGCCAGCAGCCGGACGAAGGGGGCGGGGGTTCAAAATACGCAGTATTTT
TRBJ2-5,TRBV27,TRBD2,NA,CASSRKRGDQETQYF,TGTGCCAGCAGTCGCAAGCGGGGGGATCAAGAGACCCAGTACTTC
TRBJ1-5,TRBV7-2,NA,NA,CASSFGRGGQPQHF,TGTGCCAGCAGCTTTGGGCGGGGAGGGCAGCCCCAGCATTTT
TRBJ2-1,TRBV20-1,NA,NA,CSAASSGYNEQFF,TGCAGTGCTGCTTCTTCTGGCTACAATGAGCAGTTCTTC
TRBJ1-4,TRBV7-8,TRBD1,few,CASSLVGQGELFF,TGTGCCAGCAGCTTAGTGGGGCAGGGGGAACTGTTTTTT
TRBJ2-3,TRBV6-1,TRBD2,once,CASSWTSGPSTDTQYF,TGTGCCAGCAGTTGGACTAGCGGGCCAAGCACAGATACGCAGTATTTT
TRBJ2-3,TRBV30,TRBD2,many,CAWHSGETQIDTQYF,TGTGCCTGGCATAGCGGGGAAACCCAAATAGATACGCAGTATTTT
TRBJ2-1,TRBV20-1,TRBD2,many,CSANPGGPVDEQFF,TGCAGTGCTAATCCGGGGGGGCCGGTCGATGAGCAGTTCTTC
TRBJ1-3,TRBV20-1,NA,once,CSASDPQGSGNTIYF,TGCAGTGCTTCAGACCCACAGGGTTCCGGAAACACCATATATTTT
TRBJ2-3,TRBV18,NA,few,CASSPAQGGVADTQYF,TGTGCCAGCTCACCAGCTCAGGGGGGCGTGGCAGATACGCAGTATTTT
TRBJ2-7,TRBV20-1,NA,NA,CSAYRPASSYEQYF,TGCAGTGCTTACCGGCCCGCCAGCTCCTACGAGCAGTACTTC
TRBJ1-1,TRBV12-3/TRBV12-4,NA,NA,CASSSGAMNTEAFF,TGTGCCAGCAGTTCGGGTGCCATGAACACTGAAGCTTTCTTT
TRBJ2-7,TRBV11-2,NA,NA,CASSPYRTGYEQYF,TGTGCCAGCAGCCCCTACCGGACCGGTTACGAGCAGTACTTC
TRBJ2-7,TRBV7-9,TRBD1,NA,CASSSPDRGWEQYF,TGTGCCAGCAGCTCACCGGACAGGGGGTGGGAGCAGTACTTC
TRBJ1-6,TRBV4-3,NA,many,CASSQDPGWNSPLHF,TGCGCCAGCAGCCAAGATCCAGGCTGGAATTCACCCCTCCACTTT
TRBJ1-2,TRBV20-1,TRBD1,NA,CSATGQGYGYTF,TGCAGTGCAACCGGACAGGGCTATGGCTACACCTTC
TRBJ2-5,TRBV5-6,NA,NA,CASSWTGGSRETQYF,TGTGCCAGCAGCTGGACTGGCGGCAGCAGAGAGACCCAGTACTTC
TRBJ1-6,TRBV4-3,NA,few,CASSYSTGPNSPLHF,TGCGCCAGCAGCTATAGTACGGGTCCAAATTCACCCCTCCACTTT
TRBJ2-2,TRBV5-6,TRBD2,NA,CASSLGGLAGTSGELFF,TGTGCCAGCAGCTTAGGGGGACTAGCGGGGACGTCCGGGGAGCTGTTTTTT
TRBJ2-1,TRBV5-4,NA,NA,CASSWGLQSEQFF,TGTGCCAGCAGCTGGGGGTTACAGTCTGAGCAGTTCTTC
TRBJ2-3,TRBV6-5,NA,NA,CASSYERGGLTDTQYF,TGTGCCAGCAGTTACGAAAGGGGGGGGCTGACAGATACGCAGTATTTT
TRBJ2-2,TRBV3-1,TRBD1,few,CASSRQGLGTGELFF,TGTGCCAGCAGCCGACAGGGGTTGGGCACCGGGGAGCTGTTTTTT
TRBJ2-1,TRBV7-2,NA,few,CASSLGFANNEQFF,TGTGCCAGCAGCTTAGGTTTCGCCAACAATGAGCAGTTCTTC
TRBJ1-5,TRBV5-5,NA,NA,CASSLSTGEASNQPQHF,TGTGCCAGCAGCCTATCGACTGGGGAGGCTAGCAATCAGCCCCAGCATTTT
TRBJ1-5,TRBV7-9,NA,NA,CASSSDTEPNQPQHF,TGTGCCAGCAGCTCTGATACAGAGCCCAATCAGCCCCAGCATTTT
TRBJ2-3,TRBV12-3/TRBV12-4,NA,few,CASSLLRGRTDTQYF,TGTGCCAGCAGTTTATTGAGGGGTCGCACAGATACGCAGTATTTT
TRBJ2-4,TRBV20-1,TRBD2,NA,CSASGLAGTTLAKNIQYF,TGCAGTGCTTCGGGACTAGCGGGGACCACTTTAGCCAAAAACATTCAGTACTTC
TRBJ2-1,TRBV7-6,NA,NA,CASSLSIYNEQFF,TGTGCCAGCAGCTTATCCATTTACAATGAGCAGTTCTTC
TRBJ2-5,TRBV9,NA,few,CASSGGGKGTQYF,TGTGCCAGCAGCGGAGGGGGGAAGGGAACCCAGTACTTC
TRBJ2-2,TRBV4-3,NA,many,CASSQDFASSLFF,TGCGCCAGCAGCCAAGATTTTGCGAGTTCCCTGTTTTTT
TRBJ2-3,TRBV7-2,NA,NA,CASSPYGGSTDTQYF,TGTGCCAGCAGCCCATACGGGGGAAGCACAGATACGCAGTATTTT
TRBJ2-7,TRBV29-1,NA,NA,CSAGDYEQYF,TGCAGCGCTGGGGATTACGAGCAGTACTTC
TRBJ1-5,TRBV4-1,TRBD1,NA,CASSQEPGRGRPQHF,TGCGCCAGCAGCCAAGAGCCGGGCAGGGGGCGGCCCCAGCATTTT
TRBJ2-3,TRBV3-1,NA,few,CASSLMGLDTQYF,TGTGCCAGCAGCCTAATGGGGTTGGATACGCAGTATTTT
TRBJ1-1,TRBV28,NA,NA,CASRPQPDTEAFF,TGTGCCAGCAGGCCCCAGCCGGACACTGAAGCTTTCTTT
TRBJ1-4,TRBV28,TRBD1,few,CASSWTGPNEKLFF,TGTGCCAGCAGTTGGACAGGGCCTAATGAAAAACTGTTTTTT
TRBJ2-7,TRBV5-1,TRBD1,NA,CASSTGQGVVWYEQYF,TGCGCCAGCAGCACCGGACAGGGGGTTGTATGGTACGAGCAGTACTTC
TRBJ2-5,TRBV6-6,NA,NA,CASSYSVSSLETQYF,TGTGCCAGCAGTTACTCGGTATCTAGCTTGGAGACCCAGTACTTC
TRBJ1-2,TRBV15,NA,few,CATSRAGVENYGYTF,TGTGCCACCAGCAGAGCCGGGGTCGAGAACTATGGCTACACCTTC
TRBJ2-2,TRBV5-4,NA,NA,CASSFWSVGSTGELFF,TGTGCCAGCAGCTTCTGGTCCGTCGGGAGCACCGGGGAGCTGTTTTTT
TRBJ1-1,TRBV19,TRBD1,NA,CASSTTGGNTEAFF,TGTGCCAGTAGTACCACAGGGGGGAACACTGAAGCTTTCTTT
TRBJ1-5,TRBV4-1,TRBD1,NA,CASSQDRGQGNQPQHF,TGCGCCAGCAGCCAAGATCGTGGACAGGGCAATCAGCCCCAGCATTTT
TRBJ2-1,TRBV5-6,NA,NA,CASSLWLHNEQFF,TGTGCCAGCAGCTTGTGGCTCCACAATGAGCAGTTCTTC